This TCR beta chain was profiled in a study of cytomegalovirus exposure and HLA in healthy donors. Points from the study as a whole: Versus the roughly 670-donor mean, an Asian-associated ancestry cluster reportedly showed fewer N-insertions in a later analysis. Equally common other TCR beta chains were less clonally expanded than HLA-associated ones, a later analysis found. Altogether, 150 to 200 TCR beta chains were recorded as cytomegalovirus-associated.

As to this clone: Its antigen is unknown.

The PCR made use of 60 Vbeta and 13 Jbeta primers. Repertoires were generated with immunoSEQ multiplex PCR, while TCRdb's copy carries only in-frame clones and drops some. Of 60,000 to 65,000 clones listed, less than 75% are singletons. Trimming removed 5 bases at V and 0 bases at J, with 8 bases between. The CDR3 sequence is 14 residues long. Germline CDR1 is ENHRY and CDR2 is SYGVKD. The source of this sequence is a man in his forties or fifties in good health and CMV-seropositive. The sample was PBMCs. V gene TRBV10-3 combines with J gene TRBJ1-3; D perhaps matches TRBD1 (6 bases). CDR3 protein: CAISLQGSGNTIYF. The CDR3 DNA reads as TGTGCCATCAGTTTACAGGGCTCTGGAAACACCATATATTTT.